The present entry profiles one T cell receptor beta chain with its context. Germline loops: CDR1 KGHSH, CDR2 LQKENI. Trimming cost V 3 bases and J 1 base; bases outside gene matches: 5. There are 17 residues in the CDR3. These data are taken from a study of technical replicates of blood from several donors. Data came from immunoSEQ multiplex PCR; TCRdb stores just in-frame clones and leaves some out. Of roughly 93,000 clones listed, around 96% were seen once; the top ten hold 0.25% to 0.3%. What was sequenced was T cells isolated from PBMCs. The TCR was taken from a human donor in good health. V is TRBV18 and J is TRBJ2-7, with TRBD2 identical over 14 bases. CDR3 sequence: CASSPGLAGVGSYEQYF. CDR3 sequence (DNA): TGTGCCAGCTCACCGGGACTAGCGGGAGTGGGGTCCTACGAGCAGTACTTC.